These T cell receptor beta chains were read from a single sample in a study of cytomegalovirus exposure and HLA in healthy donors. The protocol was immunoSEQ multiplex PCR, while the TCRdb copy is restricted to in-frame clones and leaves out a portion. This sample has around 260,000 clones, with 80% found just once. The sample was PBMCs. These TCRs come from a girl aged 2 to 9 in good health and CMV-seronegative. Both conserved end residues are part of each CDR3. D genes are given only for firm matches. Part of the rows lack a size; the others show once, few, many or a class for expanded clones.

D,V,J,size,DNA,CDR3
NA,TRBV11-2,TRBJ2-1,NA,TGTGCCAGCAGCTTATCTCCGCCAGACAATGAGCAGTTCTTC,CASSLSPPDNEQFF
TRBD1,TRBV4-1,TRBJ1-2,NA,TGCGCCAGCAGCCAAGCCCGGACAGGATACTATGGCTACACCTTC,CASSQARTGYYGYTF
TRBD1,TRBV5-5,TRBJ1-1,NA,TGTGCCAGCAGCTCGGGGCTCAGGGGGCGGCTGAACACTGAAGCTTTCTTT,CASSSGLRGRLNTEAFF
NA,TRBV19,TRBJ1-2,few,TGTGCCAGTAAGGACAGAAATGGCTACACCTTC,CASKDRNGYTF
TRBD2,TRBV10-3,TRBJ2-1,NA,TGTGCCATCAGTGGAGGACTAGCGGGATCCAACAATGAGCAGTTCTTC,CAISGGLAGSNNEQFF
TRBD2,TRBV30,TRBJ2-7,NA,TGTGCCTGGACTCATGCGGGGGGAACCTACGAGCAGTACTTC,CAWTHAGGTYEQYF
NA,TRBV11-2,TRBJ2-1,NA,TGTGCCAGCAGCTTTGCCAGGGGCCCAGGGAATGAGCAGTTCTTC,CASSFARGPGNEQFF
NA,TRBV7-8,TRBJ2-3,NA,TGTGCCAGCAGTCTGAGCGGGCCCGACGTAGATACGCAGTATTTT,CASSLSGPDVDTQYF
NA,TRBV27,TRBJ1-4,few,TGTGCCAGCAGTTTAATTTGGGGGCGTAATGAAAAACTGTTTTTT,CASSLIWGRNEKLFF
TRBD1,TRBV7-9,TRBJ1-1,NA,TGTGCCAGCAGCAGGACAGGGGCGAACACTGAAGCTTTCTTT,CASSRTGANTEAFF
NA,TRBV7-8,TRBJ2-7,NA,TGTGCCAGCGGGCCGGGAAGGGAGCAGTACTTC,CASGPGREQYF
TRBD1,TRBV28,TRBJ2-1,NA,TGTGCCAGCAGTCCCCCCACGACAGGGGAAGGCTACAATGAGCAGTTCTTC,CASSPPTTGEGYNEQFF
NA,TRBV27,TRBJ1-1,NA,TGTGCCAGCAGTTGGGGGGGGCAGGTCACTGAAGCTTTCTTT,CASSWGGQVTEAFF
NA,TRBV28,TRBJ1-4,few,TGTGCCAGCAGTTTGCACCTGAGGGGGGAAAAACTGTTTTTT,CASSLHLRGEKLFF
TRBD1,TRBV19,TRBJ1-5,NA,TGTGCCAGTAGTATTGGACAGGGAAGGGGGTTCGGCAATCAGCCCCAGCATTTT,CASSIGQGRGFGNQPQHF
TRBD1,TRBV5-1,TRBJ1-2,NA,TGCGCCAGCAGCTTGGCCCTGGACAGGGCTGGCTACACCTTC,CASSLALDRAGYTF
TRBD1,TRBV5-1,TRBJ2-3,NA,TGCGCCAGCATGGACAGGGAACTTACTAGCACAGATACGCAGTATTTT,CASMDRELTSTDTQYF